This is a list of T cell receptor beta chains from one sample in a study of blood T cell repertoires in COVID-19. Profiling relied on immunoSEQ multiplex PCR, and the TCRdb table lists in-frame clones only, not all of them. The sample holds around 150,000 clones; 80% to 85% are singletons and the top ten take 4%. Sequencing used peripheral blood. The receptors derive from a woman aged 60-75 years with acute or convalescent COVID-19. The conserved cysteine and the conserved F or W are not part of the CDR3 here.

>TRBJ1-1|12|TRBV28
ASSPLGSHTEAF
>TRBJ1-1|12|TRBV5-1
ASTPGGSNTEAF
>TRBJ1-1|12|TRBV5-1
ASSLDDRGTEAF
>TRBJ1-6|13|TRBV4-1
ASSQETAGNSPLH
>TRBJ1-2|11|TRBV19
ASTRDRGRGYT
>TRBJ2-2|13|TRBV29-1
SVATSGRHTGELF
>TRBJ2-7|14|TRBV5-1
ASSLLSGRTTYEQY
>TRBJ2-1|13|TRBV5-8
ASRYGTSRYNEQF
>TRBJ2-7|13|TRBV19
ASSIFGQGSYEQY
>TRBJ1-2|11|TRBV29-1
SVHAPTGDGYT
>TRBJ2-1|12|TRBV4-3
ASSPNRDYHEQF
>TRBJ1-5|15|TRBV6-2/TRBV6-3
ASSSHRTGGVWQPQH
>TRBJ2-2|13|TRBV6-5
ASSRTGGGTGELF
>TRBJ1-1|11|TRBV4-1
ASSQDEPTEAF
>TRBJ2-5|18|TRBV5-1
ASSLAGGLVLNPVQETQY
>TRBJ2-2|12|TRBV2
ASSGSVNTGELF
>TRBJ1-5|15|TRBV28
ASSFSWRASQNQPQH
>TRBJ1-1|9|TRBV28
ASTLRLEAF
>TRBJ2-2|14|TRBV14
ASSRDSQAYTGELF
>TRBJ2-7|10|TRBV12-3/TRBV12-4
ASGHPGIEQY
>TRBJ2-7|9|TRBV5-1
ASSSAGEQY
>TRBJ2-2|13|TRBV7-2
ASSSGTGGRGELF
>TRBJ2-5|13|TRBV28
ASSQLADYQETQY
>TRBJ1-4|14|TRBV2
ASSEPLSSENEKLF
>TRBJ2-7|16|TRBV4-3
ASSQDWAASGRAGEQY
>TRBJ2-1|12|TRBV10-3
ATDLGQGKNEQF
>TRBJ1-2|11|TRBV28
ASSLSQSRGYT
>TRBJ1-3|12|TRBV3-1/TRBV3-2
ASSYTGAGNTIY
>TRBJ1-2|14|TRBV6-5
ASSFGQGAFNYGYT